The 21 T cell receptor beta chains below were found in one sample sequenced in a study of CD4 T cells in relation to SARS-CoV-2 and coronaviruses. Clones were sequenced by immunoSEQ multiplex PCR, and TCRdb holds only the in-frame ones, with some missing. The sample lists around 65,000 clones, 85% to 90% occurring once. Unexposed donor CD4+ T cells date from about 2011-2018, before the COVID-19 pandemic. The sequenced material came from memory CD4+ T cells from PBMCs. These receptors all come from a human donor in good health.

In its sample, this clone was seen once. The chain employs TRBV7-3 and TRBJ2-6; D may be TRBD1 (5 bases). Germline V gives CDR1 SGHTA, CDR2 FQGTGA. The germline V and J ends were trimmed by 5 bases and 0 bases, with 8 bases remaining between them. The CDR3 totals 15 residues. The CDR3 DNA reads TGTGCCAGCAGCGTCGACAGCTCTGGGGCCAACGTCCTGACTTTC. Translation gives CASSVDSSGANVLTF. Using reference TRBV7-3 and TRBJ2-6 for the parts outside the CDR3, the full variable domain is GAGVSQTPSNKVTEKGKYVELRCDPISGHTALYWYRQSLGQGPEFLIYFQGTGAADDSGLPNDRFFAVRPEGSVSTLKIQRTERGDSAVYLCASSVDSSGANVLTFGAGSRLTVL.

The V call is TRBV9, the J call TRBJ2-5; 8 nucleotides align to TRBD2. The CDR3 extends over 17 amino acids. Germline CDR1 SGDLS, CDR2 YYNGEE. V gave up 0 bases and J gave up 5 bases; unmatched junction bases: 12. The chain's CDR3 is CASSVGPPGRAGETQYF. In DNA, the CDR3 is TGTGCCAGCAGCGTAGGGCCCCCCGGGAGGGCGGGTGAGACCCAGTACTTC.

The rearrangement links TRBV19 to TRBJ2-3; TRBD2 matches at 13 bases. With 4 bases clipped from V and 3 bases from J, the junction kept 4 bases outside the gene matches. Germline CDR1 reads LNHDA; CDR2 reads SQIVND (reference sequence). This CDR3 is 16 amino acids long. The CDR3: CASSTTSGGGTDTQYF. DNA of the CDR3: TGTGCCAGTAGTACCACTAGCGGGGGGGGAACAGATACGCAGTATTTT.

The gene calls are TRBV6-5 and TRBJ1-4, with D possibly being TRBD1 (5 bases). V was clipped by 0 bases and J by 8 bases, with 16 bases between them. The CDR3 extends over 16 amino acids. Per the germline V gene, CDR1 is MNHEY and CDR2 is SVGAGI. The CDR3, as DNA: TGTGCCAGCAGTTACTCGTATCGCGGGGGAAGGGAAAAACTGTTTTTT. It codes for CASSYSYRGGREKLFF.

The J gene is TRBJ1-1, the V gene TRBV15; maybe TRBD1 (6 bases). The CDR3 runs 13 residues. The V end was cut by 1 base, the J end by 8 bases, with 11 bases between. Germline V gene sequence: CDR1 LNHNV, CDR2 YYDKDF (reference sequence). Here the CDR3 DNA reads TGTGCCACCAGCAGAGTTTTTAGGGGGGAAGCTTTCTTT. The encoded protein is CATSRVFRGEAFF.

The gene calls are TRBV5-8 and TRBJ1-2; perhaps TRBD1 as D (6 bases). The CDR3 length is 15 residues. In germline, CDR1 is SGHTS, CDR2 YDEGEE. V lost 4 bases and J 8 bases, leaving 21 bases between the germline ends. The CDR3 loop is CASSIGGAPPEGYTF. The CDR3 DNA reads as TGTGCCAGCAGCATAGGGGGGGCCCCACCGGAAGGCTACACCTTC.

This rearrangement joins TRBV2 to TRBJ1-2; 7 bases agree with TRBD1. The length of the CDR3 is 12 residues. The V gene end was trimmed by 9 bases and the J gene end by 8 bases; junction bases not matched to a gene: 9. CDR1 is SNHLY and CDR2 is FYNNEI in the germline V gene. The CDR3 coding sequence is TGTGCCAGTACAGGGGATTTGGGGGGCTACACCTTC. Translated, it gives CASTGDLGGYTF.

The rearrangement uses TRBV4-3 and TRBJ2-2; D ambiguous. Germline V gene lookup returns CDR1 LGHNA and CDR2 YSLEER. Trimming cost V 0 bases and J 3 bases, with 11 bases left between them. CDR3 length: 16 residues. The CDR3 sequence: CASSQDSSAYTGELFF. CDR3 coding DNA: TGCGCCAGCAGCCAAGATTCAAGCGCCTACACCGGGGAGCTGTTTTTT.

The CDR3 bases are TGTGCCAGCAAGGGGGAGAGCCGCAATCAGCCCCAGCATTTT. This translates into CASKGESRNQPQHF. V gene TRBV28 combines with J gene TRBJ1-5; TRBD1 might be the D (6 bases). The CDR3 sequence is 14 residues long. V was trimmed by 7 bases and J by 2 bases, leaving 12 bases between them. Germline loops: CDR1 MDHEN, CDR2 SYDVKM.

This chain connects TRBV29-1 to TRBJ2-3, with D perhaps assigned TRBD1 or TRBD2 (5 bases each). V shed 8 bases and J shed 4 bases, with 19 bases lying between them. The CDR3 totals 14 residues. The germline V gene encodes CDR1 SQVTM and CDR2 ANQGSEA. CDR3 region: CSHTGTGGSDTQYF. In DNA, the CDR3 is TGCAGCCACACCGGGACGGGCGGGTCAGATACGCAGTATTTT.

The sample holds a few counts of this clone. V is TRBV5-4 and J is TRBJ2-2; D might be TRBD1 or TRBD2, each matching 6 bases. V was shortened by 2 bases and J by 0 bases, with 11 bases between the two germline ends. Germline CDR1 reads SGHNT; CDR2 reads YYREEE (reference sequence). The CDR3 runs to 16 residues. Here the CDR3 DNA reads TGTGCCAGCAGCTTTGCCGGGGGCGCGAACACCGGGGAGCTGTTTTTT. This codes for CASSFAGGANTGELFF.

V and J are TRBV29-1 and TRBJ2-2; 9 bases align to TRBD1. Germline V gives CDR1 SQVTM, CDR2 ANQGSEA. This CDR3 is built from 16 residues. The junction had 7 bases not matched to a gene; V was cut back by 4 bases and J by 1 base. CDR3: CSVGGQGNLNTGELFF. CDR3 sequence (DNA): TGCAGCGTTGGGGGACAGGGCAACCTGAACACCGGGGAGCTGTTTTTT.

This clone has more than one count but fewer than ten. The rearrangement joins TRBV7-9 to TRBJ1-3; unclear D gene. V lost 4 bases and J lost 4, with 5 bases in between. The CDR3 is 12 residues long. Germline V gives CDR1 SEHNR, CDR2 FQNEAQ (reference sequence). The CDR3 DNA follows: TGTGCCAGCAGCTCAACGGGAAACACCATATATTTT. Protein: CASSSTGNTIYF.

This clone was observed once. The chain has TRBV5-1 and TRBJ2-2; perhaps TRBD2 as D (6 bases). CDR3 length equals 15 residues. V lost 2 bases and J 6 bases, leaving 14 bases between the germline ends. Germline V gene sequence: CDR1 SGHRS, CDR2 YFSETQ. CDR3 region: CASSFIQGGPGELFF. The CDR3 nucleotides read TGCGCCAGCAGCTTTATACAAGGAGGGCCCGGGGAGCTGTTTTTT.

The chain combines TRBV7-6 with TRBJ1-2, with D possibly TRBD1 on 6 matching bases. The germline CDR1 and CDR2 sequences are SGHVS and FNYEAQ. This CDR3 is built from 16 residues. Trimming removed 4 bases at V and 0 bases at J, with 15 bases between. The CDR3: CASSSLGTRANYGYTF. The CDR3 bases are TGTGCCAGCAGCTCGCTTGGGACAAGAGCTAACTATGGCTACACCTTC.

The table lists this clone with a count of one. This rearrangement joins TRBV2 to TRBJ2-3; a weak D match, TRBD1 (5 bases). There are 12 residues in the CDR3. Germline lookup yields CDR1 SNHLY and CDR2 FYNNEI. V was trimmed by 11 bases and J by 5 bases, leaving 14 bases between them. CDR3 DNA sequence: TGTGCCGTCCAGGACCAGGGAGATACGCAGTATTTT. Encoded protein: CAVQDQGDTQYF.

This clone was recorded a few times. Here the CDR3 DNA reads TGTGCCAGCAGTCGTCGGAGGGGTGCGGCGAACCTAGGAAACACCATATATTTT. The encoded protein is CASSRRRGAANLGNTIYF. The chain couples TRBV11-2 to TRBJ1-3; a weak D match, TRBD1 (5 bases). Germline V gives CDR1 SGHAT, CDR2 FQNNGV. The CDR3 covers 18 residues. V was cut by 6 bases and J by 4 bases, with 25 bases left in between. Full variable domain (missing parts from reference TRBV11-2 and TRBJ1-3): EAGVAQSPRYKIIEKRQSVAFWCNPISGHATLYWYQQILGQGPKLLIQFQNNGVVDDSQLPKDRFSAERLKGVDSTLKIQPAKLEDSAVYLCASSRRRGAANLGNTIYFGEGSWLTVV.

The chain couples TRBV3-1 (or the pseudogene TRBV3-2) to TRBJ1-1, with no clear D. Trimming cost V 1 base and J 5 bases, with 8 bases left between them. The CDR3 contains 13 residues. Germline assignment: CDR1 LGHDT and CDR2 YNNKEL (reference sequence). CDR3: CASSQGRGTEAFF. The CDR3 coding sequence is TGTGCCAGCAGCCAAGGCCGTGGTACTGAAGCTTTCTTT.

The V call is TRBV5-6, the J call TRBJ2-7, with D tentatively TRBD2 (5 bases). V lost 3 bases and J lost 2, with 15 bases in between. The CDR3 has 15 residues. Germline V gives CDR1 SGHDT, CDR2 YYEEEE. The CDR3 bases are TGTGCCAGCAGCTGGGCCGGGATCCGGACCTACGAGCAGTACTTC. Protein: CASSWAGIRTYEQYF.

V usage is TRBV10-3 and J usage is TRBJ2-5, with 7 bases lining up with TRBD1. Germline CDR1 ENHRY, CDR2 SYGVKD. CDR3 size: 13 residues. The junction had 7 bases not matched to a gene; V was cut back by 10 bases and J by 2 bases. In DNA, the CDR3 is TGTGCCACCGCCCGGGACAGTCAAGAGACCCAGTACTTC. This encodes CATARDSQETQYF.

The rearrangement joins TRBV3-1 (or the pseudogene TRBV3-2) to TRBJ2-3; D is perhaps TRBD2 (6 bases). Germline values: CDR1 LGHDT, CDR2 YNNKEL (reference sequence). This CDR3 is built from 13 residues. V was cut by 1 base and J by 6 bases, with 8 bases left in between. This chain's CDR3 is CASSQGLVDTQYF. CDR3 sequence (DNA): TGTGCCAGCAGCCAAGGACTAGTGGATACGCAGTATTTT.